This T cell receptor beta chain is from a study of T cells after yellow fever vaccination. For the study at large: It was SMART-Seq v4 Ultra Low Input that prepared the fractions with low cell numbers. Study-level findings and limits: Any FACS-sorted repertoire could hold abundant clonotypes that contaminate it from the bulk population. A small proportion of clonotypes was detected in both the CD4 and CD8 compartments. By day 5 rather than day 15, the secondary response had peaked, though it was weaker.

As to this clonotype: The antigen is undetermined.

V was trimmed by 9 bases and J by 5 bases, leaving 15 bases between them. CDR1 and CDR2 (germline): KGHDR, SFDVKD. This CDR3 spans 13 amino acids. MiXCR, run by TCRdb on the 5' RACE reads, gives a single entry per CDR3 protein. This sample has some 160,000 distinct CDR3 sequences, with about a tenth found just once. This sample comprised CD8+ T cells sorted from PBMCs, obtained 45 days after the yellow fever booster vaccination. This receptor was obtained from a man between 18 and 35 years old who received the YFV17D yellow fever vaccine. The genes are TRBV24-1 and TRBJ1-1; tentatively, D is TRBD1 (5 bases). In DNA, the CDR3 is TGTGCCACCCACAGGCGAGGGAGGACTGAAGCTTTCTTT. This codes for CATHRRGRTEAFF.